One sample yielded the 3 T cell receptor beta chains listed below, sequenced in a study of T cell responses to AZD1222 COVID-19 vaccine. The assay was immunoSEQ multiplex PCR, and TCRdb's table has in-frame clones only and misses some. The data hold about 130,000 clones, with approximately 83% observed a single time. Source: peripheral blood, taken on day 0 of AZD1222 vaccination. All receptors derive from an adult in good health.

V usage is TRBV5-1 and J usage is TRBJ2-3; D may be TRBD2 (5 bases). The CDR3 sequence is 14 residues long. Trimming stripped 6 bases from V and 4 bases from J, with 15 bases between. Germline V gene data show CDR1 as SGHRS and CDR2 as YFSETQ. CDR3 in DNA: TGCGCCAGCACCCAGGACTGGGGTTCAGATACGCAGTATTTT. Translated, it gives CASTQDWGSDTQYF.

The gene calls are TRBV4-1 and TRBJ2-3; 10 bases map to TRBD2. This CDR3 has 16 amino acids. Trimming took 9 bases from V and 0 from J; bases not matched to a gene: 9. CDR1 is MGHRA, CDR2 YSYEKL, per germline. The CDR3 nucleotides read TGCGCCAGTTCTCCTAGCGGGGGATCTAGCACAGATACGCAGTATTTT. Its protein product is CASSPSGGSSTDTQYF.

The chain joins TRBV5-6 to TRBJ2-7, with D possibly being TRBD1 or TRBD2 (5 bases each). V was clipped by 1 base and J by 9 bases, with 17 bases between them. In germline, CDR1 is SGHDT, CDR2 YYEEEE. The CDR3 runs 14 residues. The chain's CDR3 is CASSLLDSQSGQYF. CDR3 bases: TGTGCCAGCAGCTTGTTAGACAGTCAAAGCGGGCAGTACTTC. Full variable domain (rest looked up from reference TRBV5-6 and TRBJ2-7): DAGVTQSPTHLIKTRGQQVTLRCSPKSGHDTVSWYQQALGQGPQFIFQYYEEEERQRGNFPDRFSGHQFPNYSSELNVNALLLGDSALYLCASSLLDSQSGQYFGPGTRLTVT.